The source of this T cell receptor beta chain is a study of tumor-infiltrating lymphocytes in primary liver carcinoma. Using a constant-region primer together with ProtoScript II reverse transcriptase, TCR beta cDNA was made from about 500 ng of total RNA. Slightly modified ARM-PCR served as the procedure for the TCR beta libraries. These libraries came from three rounds of nested multiplex PCR. Rounds one and two of PCR, each of around 11 cycles, were primed with TRBV1-TRBV30 forward primers and a C-beta reverse primer. TCRdb reprocessed the multiplex PCR reads via MiXCR and lists one record per CDR3 protein. The sample has about 310,000 distinct CDR3 sequences, more than 55% seen once. With respect to this clonotype: One base away lies a much larger clone, so this may be a sequencing read error.

In addition to blood RNA drawn from unsorted whole blood, germline DNA was extracted. Every patient had chronic HBV infection and was treatment-naive. CDR1 is MNHNY and CDR2 is SVGAGI in the germline V gene (reference sequence). The CDR3 spans 14 residues. Input material: peripheral blood. The source is a woman under 40 with primary liver carcinoma and hepatitis B virus infection. This chain joins TRBV6-6 and TRBJ2-1; no clear D gene. CDR3 DNA: TGTGCCAGCAGTTCGCACGTTCAAATCGATGAGCACTTCTTC. Protein: CASSSHVQIDEHFF.